The rows below give T cell receptor beta chains drawn from one sample of a study of early T cells in non-severe SARS-CoV-2 infection. TCRdb ran MiXCR on the 5' RACE reads and lists one entry per CDR3 protein. The sample records tens of thousands of distinct CDR3 sequences, roughly a sixth being singletons. Sequences were obtained from whole blood. The receptors here all came from an adult who was a healthcare worker with PCR-confirmed SARS-CoV-2 infection or an uninfected control (not recorded which). CDR3s include the opening cysteine and the closing phenylalanine or tryptophan. A D gene is named only where the DNA matches it firmly. Clone size is not always given. Where it is, it says once, few, many or a class for expanded clones.

cdr3_aa: CASSATTGATYNEQFF; cdr3_nt: TGTGCCAGCAGTGCTACGACAGGGGCGACCTACAATGAGCAGTTCTTC; clone_size: few; j_call: TRBJ2-1; v_call: TRBV6-1; d_call: TRBD1
cdr3_aa: CSVHIPGTGGYEQYF; cdr3_nt: TGCAGCGTTCATATTCCCGGGACAGGGGGCTACGAGCAGTACTTC; clone_size: -; j_call: TRBJ2-7; v_call: TRBV29-1; d_call: TRBD1
cdr3_aa: CASRAGGLYNEQFF; cdr3_nt: TGTGCCAGCCGGGCGGGAGGCCTATACAATGAGCAGTTCTTC; clone_size: -; j_call: TRBJ2-1; v_call: TRBV2; d_call: TRBD2
cdr3_aa: CASSLGGTGSQETQYF; cdr3_nt: TGCGCCAGCAGCTTGGGGGGCACAGGATCCCAAGAGACCCAGTACTTC; clone_size: -; j_call: TRBJ2-5; v_call: TRBV5-1; d_call: -
cdr3_aa: CASSLRVINEQFF; cdr3_nt: TGTGCCAGCAGCCTCAGGGTAATCAATGAGCAGTTCTTC; clone_size: -; j_call: TRBJ2-1; v_call: TRBV27; d_call: -
cdr3_aa: CASSIHSPLHF; cdr3_nt: TGTGCCAGCAGTATCCATTCACCCCTCCACTTT; clone_size: few; j_call: TRBJ1-6; v_call: TRBV28; d_call: -
cdr3_aa: CASSYRPAGGSGANVLTF; cdr3_nt: TGTGCCAGCAGTTATCGGCCAGCGGGGGGATCAGGGGCCAACGTCCTGACTTTC; clone_size: -; j_call: TRBJ2-6; v_call: TRBV6-2/TRBV6-3; d_call: TRBD2
cdr3_aa: CAWGTGMTYNEQFF; cdr3_nt: TGTGCCTGGGGGACAGGGATGACCTACAATGAGCAGTTCTTC; clone_size: many; j_call: TRBJ2-1; v_call: TRBV30; d_call: TRBD1
cdr3_aa: CASSYSGGARNEQFF; cdr3_nt: TGTGCCAGCAGTTATAGCGGGGGGGCCAGGAATGAGCAGTTCTTC; clone_size: few; j_call: TRBJ2-1; v_call: TRBV7-9; d_call: TRBD2
cdr3_aa: CASEGAYEQYF; cdr3_nt: TGTGCCAGCGAGGGAGCCTACGAGCAGTACTTC; clone_size: few; j_call: TRBJ2-7; v_call: TRBV6-1; d_call: -
cdr3_aa: CASTTGVFYGYTF; cdr3_nt: TGTGCCAGCACGACAGGTGTATTCTATGGCTACACCTTC; clone_size: few; j_call: TRBJ1-2; v_call: TRBV6-1; d_call: -
cdr3_aa: CASSPASTSGPITYEQYF; cdr3_nt: TGTGCCAGCAGTCCTGCTTCGACTAGCGGACCTATAACCTACGAGCAGTACTTC; clone_size: -; j_call: TRBJ2-7; v_call: TRBV27; d_call: TRBD2
cdr3_aa: CASSYSGRTVTGDTQYF; cdr3_nt: TGTGCCAGCAGTTACTCGGGACGGACTGTAACTGGTGATACGCAGTATTTT; clone_size: -; j_call: TRBJ2-3; v_call: TRBV6-2/TRBV6-3; d_call: -
cdr3_aa: CASSPRVDRTNEKLFF; cdr3_nt: TGTGCCAGCAGCCCCCGAGTGGACCGAACTAATGAAAAACTGTTTTTT; clone_size: many; j_call: TRBJ1-4; v_call: TRBV7-6; d_call: -
cdr3_aa: CASSFRDRGFQETQYF; cdr3_nt: TGTGCCAGCAGCTTCCGGGACAGGGGGTTCCAAGAGACCCAGTACTTC; clone_size: -; j_call: TRBJ2-5; v_call: TRBV7-8; d_call: TRBD1
cdr3_aa: CASSLTLLAGGGTDTQYF; cdr3_nt: TGTGCCAGCAGCCTTACTTTACTAGCGGGGGGTGGTACAGATACGCAGTATTTT; clone_size: few; j_call: TRBJ2-3; v_call: TRBV7-2; d_call: TRBD2
cdr3_aa: CASSYWLAGGPTGDTQYF; cdr3_nt: TGTGCCAGCAGTTACTGGCTAGCGGGAGGGCCAACCGGAGATACGCAGTATTTT; clone_size: -; j_call: TRBJ2-3; v_call: TRBV6-2/TRBV6-3; d_call: TRBD2
cdr3_aa: CASSSTSGRTDTQYF; cdr3_nt: TGTGCCAGCAGTTCGACTAGCGGGAGGACAGATACGCAGTATTTT; clone_size: many; j_call: TRBJ2-3; v_call: TRBV6-2/TRBV6-3; d_call: TRBD2
cdr3_aa: CASGYGGREQFF; cdr3_nt: TGTGCCAGCGGTTACGGCGGAAGGGAGCAGTTCTTC; clone_size: -; j_call: TRBJ2-1; v_call: TRBV6-6; d_call: -
cdr3_aa: CASELASLTDTQYF; cdr3_nt: TGTGCCAGCGAACTAGCGAGCCTCACAGATACGCAGTATTTT; clone_size: many; j_call: TRBJ2-3; v_call: TRBV12-3/TRBV12-4; d_call: TRBD2
cdr3_aa: CASSLAKAGGADTQYF; cdr3_nt: TGTGCCAGCAGCTTAGCGAAGGCGGGGGGGGCAGATACGCAGTATTTT; clone_size: -; j_call: TRBJ2-3; v_call: TRBV7-8; d_call: TRBD2
cdr3_aa: CASSVGADRGYEQYF; cdr3_nt: TGTGCCAGCAGTGTTGGGGCGGACAGGGGCTACGAGCAGTACTTC; clone_size: once; j_call: TRBJ2-7; v_call: TRBV6-1; d_call: TRBD1
cdr3_aa: CASSLASLYEQYF; cdr3_nt: TGCGCCAGCAGCTTAGCTAGCCTCTACGAGCAGTACTTC; clone_size: -; j_call: TRBJ2-7; v_call: TRBV5-1; d_call: -
cdr3_aa: CASSISAGGGREQYF; cdr3_nt: TGTGCCAGTAGTATCTCGGCAGGGGGAGGTCGCGAGCAGTACTTC; clone_size: -; j_call: TRBJ2-7; v_call: TRBV19; d_call: -
cdr3_aa: CSVAGSNEQFF; cdr3_nt: TGCAGCGTTGCAGGGTCCAATGAGCAGTTCTTC; clone_size: -; j_call: TRBJ2-1; v_call: TRBV29-1; d_call: -
cdr3_aa: CASSRRAHSGNTIYF; cdr3_nt: TGCGCCAGCAGCCGGAGAGCCCACTCTGGAAACACCATATATTTT; clone_size: many; j_call: TRBJ1-3; v_call: TRBV4-3; d_call: -
cdr3_aa: CASSRDGANIQYF; cdr3_nt: TGTGCCAGCAGCCGGGACGGGGCGAACATTCAGTACTTT; clone_size: -; j_call: TRBJ2-4; v_call: TRBV3-1; d_call: -
cdr3_aa: CSVGSDSYEQYF; cdr3_nt: TGCAGCGTTGGGAGCGATTCCTACGAGCAGTACTTC; clone_size: -; j_call: TRBJ2-7; v_call: TRBV29-1; d_call: -
cdr3_aa: CASSFPTGANYGYTF; cdr3_nt: TGTGCCAGCAGTTTTCCCACAGGGGCTAACTATGGCTACACCTTC; clone_size: -; j_call: TRBJ1-2; v_call: TRBV28; d_call: TRBD1
cdr3_aa: CASSPSSSRDEQFF; cdr3_nt: TGTGCCAGCAGCCCTTCATCCTCCAGGGATGAGCAGTTCTTC; clone_size: -; j_call: TRBJ2-1; v_call: TRBV7-2; d_call: -
cdr3_aa: CASSPQIGRGLSYEQYF; cdr3_nt: TGCGCCAGCAGCCCCCAGATCGGGCGGGGACTATCCTACGAGCAGTACTTC; clone_size: -; j_call: TRBJ2-7; v_call: TRBV4-1; d_call: TRBD2
cdr3_aa: CASKVGSSSNQPQHF; cdr3_nt: TGTGCCAGTAAGGTTGGATCTTCGAGCAATCAGCCCCAGCATTTT; clone_size: -; j_call: TRBJ1-5; v_call: TRBV19; d_call: -
cdr3_aa: CASSQDLKGNTEAFF; cdr3_nt: TGTGCCAGCAGCCAAGATTTGAAGGGAAACACTGAAGCTTTCTTT; clone_size: -; j_call: TRBJ1-1; v_call: TRBV3-2; d_call: -
cdr3_aa: CASSQTSSEQYF; cdr3_nt: TGTGCCAGCAGCCAAACTAGCAGCGAGCAGTACTTC; clone_size: -; j_call: TRBJ2-7; v_call: TRBV7-9; d_call: -
cdr3_aa: CSVEDEGQDYGYTF; cdr3_nt: TGCAGCGTTGAAGATGAGGGACAGGACTATGGCTACACCTTC; clone_size: -; j_call: TRBJ1-2; v_call: TRBV29-1; d_call: TRBD1
cdr3_aa: CASSEAVGGWSYSNQPQHF; cdr3_nt: TGTGCCAGCAGTGAAGCGGTCGGGGGATGGTCATATAGCAATCAGCCCCAGCATTTT; clone_size: few; j_call: TRBJ1-5; v_call: TRBV6-1; d_call: -
cdr3_aa: CASSNDLNTEAFF; cdr3_nt: TGTGCCAGCAGTAACGACCTGAACACTGAAGCTTTCTTT; clone_size: few; j_call: TRBJ1-1; v_call: TRBV2; d_call: -
cdr3_aa: CATSDLNFVSTDTQYF; cdr3_nt: TGTGCCACCAGTGATTTGAACTTCGTTAGCACAGATACGCAGTATTTT; clone_size: few; j_call: TRBJ2-3; v_call: TRBV24-1; d_call: -
cdr3_aa: CASSSQGDVQPQHF; cdr3_nt: TGTGCCAGCAGCTCTCAGGGGGACGTTCAGCCCCAGCATTTT; clone_size: many; j_call: TRBJ1-5; v_call: TRBV6-1; d_call: TRBD1
cdr3_aa: CASTPRRGDRKQYF; cdr3_nt: TGCGCCAGCACCCCCCGTAGAGGGGATAGGAAGCAGTACTTC; clone_size: -; j_call: TRBJ2-7; v_call: TRBV4-1; d_call: -
cdr3_aa: CASRERENSPLHF; cdr3_nt: TGCGCCAGCAGGGAACGAGAGAATTCACCCCTCCACTTT; clone_size: -; j_call: TRBJ1-6; v_call: TRBV5-1; d_call: -
cdr3_aa: CASRAQTYSYEQYF; cdr3_nt: TGTGCCAGCAGGGCCCAAACATACTCCTACGAGCAGTACTTC; clone_size: few; j_call: TRBJ2-7; v_call: TRBV28; d_call: -
cdr3_aa: CASSLFGSRTEAFF; cdr3_nt: TGTGCCAGCAGTTTATTCGGGTCGCGGACTGAAGCTTTCTTT; clone_size: many; j_call: TRBJ1-1; v_call: TRBV27; d_call: -
cdr3_aa: CASSGSGVSYEQYF; cdr3_nt: TGTGCCAGCAGCGGGTCCGGAGTCTCCTACGAGCAGTACTTC; clone_size: few; j_call: TRBJ2-7; v_call: TRBV9; d_call: -
cdr3_aa: CASSQDSGTTDTQYF; cdr3_nt: TGCGCCAGCAGCCAAGATTCGGGCACCACAGATACGCAGTATTTT; clone_size: -; j_call: TRBJ2-3; v_call: TRBV4-1; d_call: -
cdr3_aa: CASSSTSGSYTGELFF; cdr3_nt: TGTGCCAGCAGCTCTACTAGCGGGAGTTATACCGGGGAGCTGTTTTTT; clone_size: -; j_call: TRBJ2-2; v_call: TRBV9; d_call: TRBD2
cdr3_aa: CASSLRQSGARQETQYF; cdr3_nt: TGTGCCAGCAGCTTAAGGCAGTCGGGAGCGAGGCAAGAGACCCAGTACTTC; clone_size: -; j_call: TRBJ2-5; v_call: TRBV7-8; d_call: -
cdr3_aa: CASSLGPAINSEQFF; cdr3_nt: TGTGCCAGCAGCTTAGGCCCCGCCATCAACAGTGAGCAGTTCTTC; clone_size: -; j_call: TRBJ2-1; v_call: TRBV7-9; d_call: -
cdr3_aa: CASSLHRGRGQETQYF; cdr3_nt: TGTGCCAGCAGCCTTCACAGGGGAAGGGGGCAAGAGACCCAGTACTTC; clone_size: -; j_call: TRBJ2-5; v_call: TRBV11-2; d_call: TRBD1
cdr3_aa: CASSRSRDTSGNTIYF; cdr3_nt: TGCGCCAGCAGCCGATCCCGGGACACCTCTGGAAACACCATATATTTT; clone_size: many; j_call: TRBJ1-3; v_call: TRBV4-1; d_call: -
cdr3_aa: CASSAGNTNNEQFF; cdr3_nt: TGTGCCAGCAGTGCTGGCAATACCAACAATGAGCAGTTCTTC; clone_size: -; j_call: TRBJ2-1; v_call: TRBV2; d_call: -
cdr3_aa: CATSDPGQGPTDTQYF; cdr3_nt: TGTGCCACCAGTGATCCCGGACAGGGACCCACAGATACGCAGTATTTT; clone_size: -; j_call: TRBJ2-3; v_call: TRBV24-1; d_call: TRBD1
cdr3_aa: CASSQRQGNEAFF; cdr3_nt: TGCGCCAGCAGCCAAAGACAGGGAAACGAAGCTTTCTTT; clone_size: -; j_call: TRBJ1-1; v_call: TRBV4-1; d_call: TRBD1
cdr3_aa: CASSVVQGGGTDTQYF; cdr3_nt: TGTGCCAGCAGCGTAGTACAGGGGGGAGGCACAGATACGCAGTATTTT; clone_size: -; j_call: TRBJ2-3; v_call: TRBV9; d_call: TRBD1
cdr3_aa: CASSQDGAKEYYGYTF; cdr3_nt: TGTGCCAGCAGCCAAGACGGAGCGAAGGAGTACTATGGCTACACCTTC; clone_size: -; j_call: TRBJ1-2; v_call: TRBV3-1; d_call: -
cdr3_aa: CASSLGPGGTEAFF; cdr3_nt: TGTGCCAGCAGCTTGGGCCCGGGGGGTACTGAAGCTTTCTTT; clone_size: -; j_call: TRBJ1-1; v_call: TRBV7-3; d_call: -
cdr3_aa: CASSSTPYNEQFF; cdr3_nt: TGTGCCAGCAGCTCGACACCCTACAATGAGCAGTTCTTC; clone_size: -; j_call: TRBJ2-1; v_call: TRBV7-6; d_call: -
cdr3_aa: CASSEAMDGYGYTF; cdr3_nt: TGTGCCAGCAGTGAAGCTATGGACGGCTATGGCTACACCTTC; clone_size: many; j_call: TRBJ1-2; v_call: TRBV6-1; d_call: -
cdr3_aa: CASSPEISNTGELFF; cdr3_nt: TGTGCCAGCAGCCCAGAGATTTCGAACACCGGGGAGCTGTTTTTT; clone_size: many; j_call: TRBJ2-2; v_call: TRBV7-6; d_call: -
cdr3_aa: CACHNLGGPKNIQYF; cdr3_nt: TGTGCCTGCCACAACCTTGGGGGTCCCAAAAACATTCAGTACTTC; clone_size: -; j_call: TRBJ2-4; v_call: TRBV2; d_call: -